One sample yielded the 14 T cell receptor beta chains listed below, sequenced in a study of T cell responses to AZD1222 COVID-19 vaccine. Profiling relied on immunoSEQ multiplex PCR, and the TCRdb table lists in-frame clones only, not all of them. The sample lists approximately 61,000 clones; approximately 85% were seen once. This sample comprised peripheral blood, obtained 28 days after the second AZD1222 dose. The receptors derive from an adult who received the AZD1222 COVID-19 vaccine.

The chain recombines TRBV29-1 with TRBJ2-1; 10 positions agree with TRBD2. The CDR3 has 15 amino acids. V was pared by 6 bases and J by 0 bases, with 5 bases of the junction left unmatched. Germline-derived CDR1 and CDR2 are SQVTM and ANQGSEA. The chain's CDR3 is CSVGTSDISYNEQFF. The CDR3 coding sequence is TGCAGCGTCGGGACTAGCGACATCTCCTACAATGAGCAGTTCTTC.

The rearrangement uses TRBV5-4 and TRBJ1-2; no firm D call. CDR1 and CDR2 from the germline V gene are SGHNT and YYREEE (reference sequence). This CDR3 contains 14 residues. V was shortened by 0 bases and J by 4 bases, with 10 bases between the two germline ends. The CDR3 loop reads CASSLAGFGYGYTF. CDR3 bases: TGTGCCAGCAGCTTGGCGGGTTTCGGCTATGGCTACACCTTC. Supplemented by reference TRBV5-4 and TRBJ1-2, the full variable domain reads ETGVTQSPTHLIKTRGQQVTLRCSSQSGHNTVSWYQQALGQGPQFIFQYYREEENGRGNFPPRFSGLQFPNYSSELNVNALELDDSALYLCASSLAGFGYGYTFGSGTRLTVV.

This clone occurred once. The DNA of the CDR3 is TGTGCCAGCTCACTCACAGCTAACACTGAAGCTTTCTTT. It specifies CASSLTANTEAFF. This chain links TRBV18 with TRBJ1-1, with D uncertain. The germline V and J ends were trimmed by 4 bases and 2 bases, with 8 bases remaining between them. Germline CDR1 and CDR2: KGHSH and LQKENI. The CDR3 consists of 13 residues.

The chain is built from TRBV6-5 and TRBJ1-2; D uncertain. The CDR3 sequence is 15 residues long. Between the trimmed V and J ends, which lost 5 bases and 7 bases, there was a span of 20 bases. The V gene's germline CDR1 is MNHEY and CDR2 SVGAGI. In DNA form, the CDR3 reads TGTGCCAGCAGTCCACCTCACGGAGTGACCGGTGGCTACACCTTC. Translating gives CASSPPHGVTGGYTF.

The chain couples TRBV6-1 to TRBJ2-6; no firm D call. CDR3 length: 15 residues. Deletions cut 2 bases from V and 1 base from J, with 6 bases between. The germline V gene encodes CDR1 MNHNS and CDR2 SASEGT. CDR3 region: CASSEIISGANVLTF. The CDR3, as DNA: TGTGCCAGCAGTGAAATAATATCTGGGGCCAACGTCCTGACTTTC.

The gene calls are TRBV19 and TRBJ1-1; possibly TRBD1 for D (5 bases). The CDR3 totals 12 residues. CDR1 LNHDA and CDR2 SQIVND come from the germline V gene (reference sequence). Trimming took off 6 bases at V and 8 bases at J, with 13 bases between the two ends. DNA for the CDR3: TGTGCCAGTAGGGACACACTGACCGAAGCTTTCTTT. This codes for CASRDTLTEAFF.

The chain uses TRBV25-1 and TRBJ1-1, with 7 nucleotides matching TRBD1. There are 15 residues in the CDR3. After removal of 3 bases from V and 4 bases from J, the junction contained 8 bases not matched to a gene. CDR1 and CDR2 (germline): MGHDK, SYGVNS. CDR3 protein: CASSDLTGELTEAFF. CDR3 DNA: TGTGCCAGCAGTGACCTTACAGGGGAGCTCACTGAAGCTTTCTTT.

This clone was detected only once. The chain is built from TRBV15 and TRBJ2-2; TRBD1 matches at 7 bases. The V segment lost 9 bases and the J segment 1 base; nucleotides outside the gene matches: 2. This CDR3 spans 13 amino acids. CDR1 and CDR2 from the germline V gene are LNHNV and YYDKDF (reference sequence). The chain's CDR3 is CATWTGNTGELFF. The CDR3 coding sequence is TGTGCCACGTGGACAGGGAACACCGGGGAGCTGTTTTTT.

The V call is TRBV5-4, the J call TRBJ1-6; 7 bases fit TRBD1. This CDR3 spans 14 amino acids. The V and J ends lost 0 bases and 9 bases, in that order; junction bases with no gene match: 3. Germline V gene data show CDR1 as SGHNT and CDR2 as YYREEE (reference sequence). Here the CDR3 reads CASSLGQGGSPLHF. For the CDR3, the DNA is TGTGCCAGCAGCTTGGGACAGGGTGGTTCACCCCTCCACTTT.

CDR3 nucleotides: TGTGCCAGTAGTAGGGGACAGGGAAGTCCTAACTATGGCTACACCTTC. This sequence encodes CASSRGQGSPNYGYTF. V gene TRBV19 combines with J gene TRBJ1-2; 9 positions agree with TRBD1. J gave up 0 bases and V 4 bases, and 6 bases lay outside the gene matches. This CDR3 has 16 residues. Germline V CDR1 and CDR2: LNHDA, SQIVND (reference sequence).

The chain joins TRBV6-5 to TRBJ1-4, with 7 bases identical to TRBD1. CDR1 and CDR2 (germline): MNHEY, SVGAGI. Losses at the gene ends were 8 bases for V and 8 bases for J; bases not matched to a gene: 11. The CDR3 has 14 residues. CDR3 in amino acids: CASGEQGSREKLFF. The DNA for the CDR3 is TGTGCCAGCGGAGAACAGGGGAGTCGGGAAAAACTGTTTTTT.

CDR3 DNA sequence: TGTGCCACCGCCCGGGGGAGGGAGACTAATGAAAAACTGTTTTTT. Residues: CATARGRETNEKLFF. The chain carries TRBV15 and TRBJ1-4; maybe TRBD1 (5 bases). Trimming took 8 bases from V and 2 from J, leaving 15 bases between them. This CDR3 spans 15 amino acids. Germline V gives CDR1 LNHNV, CDR2 YYDKDF (reference sequence).

J is TRBJ1-5 and V is TRBV28; 10 nucleotides agree with TRBD1. V shed 5 bases, J shed 5 bases, and the junction held 6 bases outside the gene matches. Germline CDR1 is MDHEN and CDR2 is SYDVKM. CDR3 size: 15 residues. The CDR3 DNA reads as TGTGCCAGCAGTCCCCGGACAGGGGGGGATCAGCCCCAGCATTTT. It yields the protein CASSPRTGGDQPQHF.

The V call is TRBV2, the J call TRBJ2-2; D not resolved. V was shortened by 7 bases and J by 6 bases, with 6 bases between the two germline ends. The CDR3 spans 11 residues. Germline CDR1 SNHLY, CDR2 FYNNEI. The CDR3 protein is CASTRPGELFF. CDR3 DNA sequence: TGTGCCAGCACGAGGCCCGGGGAGCTGTTTTTT.